This T cell receptor beta chain was observed in a study of T cells in Graves' hyperthyroidism and ophthalmopathy. Study-wide results and caveats: Ophthalmopathy was identified by the model a median around 6.9 months ahead of onset.

Points on this clonotype: The antigen remains unidentified.

RNA transcripts were the template for amplifying TCR beta CDR3 regions. HTBI primers were used for first-round RT-PCR of the TCR CDR3. Using its own MiXCR run on the multiplex PCR reads, TCRdb lists one record per CDR3 protein. The sample has some 360,000 distinct CDR3 sequences, 11% to 15% seen once. V gave up 0 bases and J gave up 10 bases; unmatched junction bases: 8. The CDR3 totals 16 residues. Germline CDR1 reads SGHDT; CDR2 reads YYEEEE. The chain joins TRBV5-6 to TRBJ2-1; 12 bases agree with TRBD2. The sample taken for sequencing was blood. This TCR was sampled from a woman aged 55 to 70 with Graves' hyperthyroidism. CDR3 sequence (DNA): TGTGCCAGCAGCTTGGTCGTGACTAGCGGGAGAGGGGAGCAGTTCTTC. It specifies CASSLVVTSGRGEQFF.